What follows are 32 T cell receptor beta chains derived from one specimen sequenced in a study of vaccination and CD4 T cells after COVID-19. Specified treatment: roughly 11-day PBMC culture with coronavirus spike peptide pools or control peptides (ViraFEST assay). Cultured CD4+ T cell DNA underwent sequencing with the Oncomine TCR Beta short-read assay. Via MiXCR, TCRdb re-called the PCR reads, giving one row per CDR3 protein. This sample has 15,000 or so distinct CDR3 sequences; around 60% occur once, and the top ten carry approximately 9.9%. These receptors lack a known antigen. The sample taken for sequencing was CD4+ T cells from blood, cultured in vitro. The receptors were gathered from a human donor who had recovered from COVID-19.

V is TRBV20-1 and J is TRBJ1-5, with 7 bases fitting TRBD1. The germline gives CDR1 DFQATT, CDR2 SNEGSKA (reference sequence). Trimming took 3 bases from V and 4 from J; bases not matched to a gene: 3. The CDR3 length is 13 residues. The CDR3 DNA follows: TGCAGTGCTAGTCGACAGGGAAATCAGCCCCAGCATTTT. Translating gives CSASRQGNQPQHF.

This clonotype was found a few times. The chain carries TRBV7-9 and TRBJ2-2; weak D call: TRBD2 (7 bases). There are 17 residues in the CDR3. Germline V CDR1 and CDR2: SEHNR, FQNEAQ (reference sequence). Trimming removed 4 bases at V and 3 bases at J, with 18 bases between. CDR3 in DNA: TGTGCCAGCAGCTCCGCCCGGGGGGCGCTGGACACCGGGGAGCTGTTTTTT. Encoded protein: CASSSARGALDTGELFF.

V gene TRBV7-3 combines with J gene TRBJ2-7; 9 bases align to TRBD2. Germline-derived CDR1 and CDR2 are SGHTA and FQGTGA. The length of the CDR3 is 14 residues. J was trimmed by 5 bases and V by 2 bases; bases with no gene match: 4. CDR3 in DNA: TGTGCCAGCAGCTTAGATAGCGGGAGCCACGAGCAGTACTTC. Amino acids: CASSLDSGSHEQYF.

The chain carries TRBV30 and TRBJ2-2; perhaps TRBD2 as D (6 bases). The CDR3 is 16 residues long. CDR1 and CDR2 (germline): GTSNPN, SVGIG (reference sequence). Trimming removed 4 bases at V and 3 bases at J, with 18 bases between. The CDR3 here is CAWNLGRRVDTGELFF. The CDR3 bases are TGTGCCTGGAATCTGGGACGGAGGGTGGACACCGGGGAGCTGTTTTTT. Variable domain in full (rest from reference TRBV30 and TRBJ2-2): SQTIHQWPATLVQPVGSPLSLECTVEGTSNPNLYWYRQAAGRGLQLLFYSVGIGQISSEVPQNLSASRPQDRQFILSSKKLLLSDSGFYLCAWNLGRRVDTGELFFGEGSRLTVL.

This sequence joins TRBV24-1 and TRBJ2-5, with D tentatively TRBD1 or TRBD2 (5 bases each). Between the trimmed V and J ends, which lost 7 bases and 2 bases, there was a span of 19 bases. The germline CDR1 and CDR2 sequences are KGHDR and SFDVKD. The CDR3 length is 16 residues. The CDR3 DNA reads TGTGCCACCAGCGGGGCCAGAGGACACCCTCAAGAGACCCAGTACTTC. Translated: CATSGARGHPQETQYF.

The chain couples TRBV6-5 to TRBJ2-1, with TRBD2 as a possible D gene (6 bases). Germline V lookup: CDR1 MNHEY, CDR2 SVGAGI. CDR3 length: 15 residues. Trimming removed 4 bases from V and 0 bases from J, with 10 bases in between. CDR3 sequence: CASSLTSHSYNEQFF. CDR3 bases: TGTGCCAGCAGTTTGACTAGTCACTCCTACAATGAGCAGTTCTTC.

This chain links TRBV20-1 with TRBJ2-3; 7 bases fit TRBD2. This CDR3 contains 15 residues. Germline assignment: CDR1 DFQATT and CDR2 SNEGSKA (reference sequence). Trimming at V came to 0 bases and at J to 6 bases, leaving 9 bases not matched to a gene. Here the CDR3 DNA reads TGCAGTGCTAGAGATCCCCGCGGGAGTAGGGATACGCAGTATTTT. It is translated as CSARDPRGSRDTQYF.

This clonotype occurred a few times. This chain connects TRBV10-3 to TRBJ2-2, with D possibly called TRBD1 or TRBD2 (6 bases each). V was shortened by 7 bases and J by 0 bases, with 15 bases between the two germline ends. Per the germline V gene, CDR1 is ENHRY and CDR2 is SYGVKD. The CDR3 spans 16 residues. CDR3 DNA sequence: TGTGCCATCATGAAGGGGGGAGCAACGAACACCGGGGAGCTGTTTTTT. It is translated as CAIMKGGATNTGELFF.

This clonotype was recorded once. This sequence joins TRBV20-1 and TRBJ2-7; unclear D gene. The CDR3 runs 13 residues. Germline-derived CDR1 and CDR2 are DFQATT and SNEGSKA (reference sequence). The V gene lost 5 bases and the J gene lost 1 base, with 12 bases spanning the gap. CDR3 nucleotide sequence: TGCAGTGCTTTTACGGGCCAATCCTACGAGCAGTACTTC. This codes for CSAFTGQSYEQYF.

The chain joins TRBV11-1 to TRBJ2-2; D is ambiguous. Germline CDR1 and CDR2: SGHAT and FQDESV (reference sequence). The V and J ends lost 4 bases and 4 bases respectively, with 7 bases between them. CDR3 length equals 13 residues. CDR3 sequence (DNA): TGTGCCAGCAGCTCCGCGCCCACCGGGGAGCTGTTTTTT. Its translation is CASSSAPTGELFF. Full variable domain (missing parts from reference TRBV11-1 and TRBJ2-2): EAEVAQSPRYKITEKSQAVAFWCDPISGHATLYWYRQILGQGPELLVQFQDESVVDDSQLPKDRFSAERLKGVDSTLKIQPAELGDSAMYLCASSSAPTGELFFGEGSRLTVL.

By sample fraction, this clonotype is medium-sized. The V call is TRBV9, the J call TRBJ2-3, with 9 bases fitting TRBD1. Losses at the gene ends were 0 bases for V and 5 bases for J; bases not matched to a gene: 7. The length of the CDR3 is 16 residues. CDR1 and CDR2 (germline): SGDLS, YYNGEE. As DNA, the CDR3 is TGTGCCAGCAGCGTAGGGGGACAGGGAAGGATAGATACGCAGTATTTT. Translation: CASSVGGQGRIDTQYF.

The chain links TRBV24-1 to TRBJ2-1; TRBD2 matches at 11 bases. Looked up from germline, CDR1 is KGHDR and CDR2 is SFDVKD. V was pared by 9 bases and J by 7 bases, with 13 bases of the junction left unmatched. The CDR3 spans 16 residues. CDR3 loop: CATESSLAGAKNEQFF. CDR3 DNA sequence: TGTGCCACCGAATCCTCACTAGCGGGAGCGAAGAATGAGCAGTTCTTC.

The V and J genes are TRBV6-1 and TRBJ2-1, with TRBD2 matching over 7 bases. The CDR3 has 15 residues. Unmatched junction bases numbered 4, after V lost 1 base and J lost 4 bases. The germline gives CDR1 MNHNS, CDR2 SASEGT. In nucleotides, the CDR3 is TGTGCCAGCAGTGAAGGGACTAGTGGGTACAATGAGCAGTTCTTC. Translating gives CASSEGTSGYNEQFF.

The chain links TRBV5-1 to TRBJ1-1; D not certain. Germline CDR1 is SGHRS and CDR2 is YFSETQ. Trimming removed 7 bases from V and 4 bases from J, with 14 bases in between. The length of the CDR3 is 13 residues. CDR3 nucleotide sequence: TGCGCCAGCGCAGAGTTTTCGGGCACTGAAGCTTTCTTT. The encoded protein is CASAEFSGTEAFF.

The CDR3 bases are TGTGCCAGTAGGGACATCAATCAGCCCCAGCATTTT. Its translation: CASRDINQPQHF. The chain has TRBV19 and TRBJ1-5, with a possible D match to TRBD1 (5 bases). V was cut by 6 bases and J by 3 bases, with 6 bases left in between. This CDR3 region has 12 residues. Per the germline V gene, CDR1 is LNHDA and CDR2 is SQIVND (reference sequence).

This clonotype was seen a few times. This chain connects TRBV15 to TRBJ1-1; 8 bases align to TRBD1. J lost 1 base, V lost 3 bases, and 10 bases had no gene match. The CDR3 runs to 17 residues. CDR1 LNHNV and CDR2 YYDKDF come from the germline V gene (reference sequence). The CDR3 DNA follows: TGTGCCACCAGCAGCTCTTTACAGGGGGGATCGAACACTGAAGCTTTCTTT. This gives the protein CATSSSLQGGSNTEAFF.

This clonotype was seen only a few times. The CDR3 sequence is CASTFTSSNVGYTF. The CDR3 DNA sequence: TGTGCCAGCACCTTCACTTCTAGCAATGTTGGCTACACCTTC. V and J are TRBV7-2 and TRBJ1-2; D uncertain. Germline assignment: CDR1 SGHTA and CDR2 FQGNSA. The V end was cut by 7 bases, the J end by 7 bases, with 19 bases between. The CDR3 extends over 14 amino acids.

The V gene is TRBV6-1, the J gene TRBJ2-2; possible D gene TRBD2, 6 bases. Germline V gene sequence: CDR1 MNHNS, CDR2 SASEGT. Trimming pared 3 bases from V and 4 bases from J, leaving 12 bases between. The length of the CDR3 is 15 residues. Here the CDR3 reads CASSDWSSVTGELFF. The CDR3 nucleotides are TGTGCCAGCAGTGATTGGTCTAGCGTCACCGGGGAGCTGTTTTTT.

CDR3 sequence reads: CASSYLASQGTTSGAYEQYF. The CDR3 DNA follows: TGTGCCAGCAGTTACTTAGCGTCCCAGGGTACGACTAGCGGTGCCTACGAGCAGTACTTC. The rearrangement joins TRBV6-5 to TRBJ2-7; 9 bases agree with TRBD2. The CDR3 runs 20 residues. The ends lost 1 base at V and 2 bases at J; junction bases unmatched: 18. Germline-derived CDR1 and CDR2 are MNHEY and SVGAGI.

This clonotype was seen more than once but under ten times. V is TRBV30 and J is TRBJ1-5; D gene ambiguous. Trimming shortened V by 6 bases and J by 4 bases, and 7 bases separated the two germline ends. CDR3 length: 11 residues. Germline V gene lookup returns CDR1 GTSNPN and CDR2 SVGIG (reference sequence). This CDR3 is CACKKNQPQHF. CDR3 in DNA: TGTGCCTGTAAAAAGAATCAGCCCCAGCATTTT.

CDR3 residues: CSVWRAGELFF. CDR3 DNA: TGCAGTGTTTGGCGGGCCGGGGAGCTGTTTTTT. The chain is built from TRBV20-1 and TRBJ2-2; the D gene is possibly TRBD2 (5 bases). The CDR3 runs to 11 residues. The ends were cut back, 7 bases at V and 6 bases at J, with 9 bases in the middle. Germline values: CDR1 DFQATT, CDR2 SNEGSKA (reference sequence).

This chain links TRBV24-1 with TRBJ2-3; D gene uncertain. The germline V gene encodes CDR1 KGHDR and CDR2 SFDVKD. This CDR3 spans 12 amino acids. V shed 4 bases and J shed 1 base, with 2 bases lying between them. This chain's CDR3 is CATSEGTDTQYF. The CDR3 bases are TGTGCCACCAGTGAAGGCACAGATACGCAGTATTTT.

The CDR3 loop is CASSSRGAEAFF. The CDR3 DNA follows: TGTGCCAGCAGCTCGAGAGGAGCTGAAGCTTTCTTT. The rearrangement links TRBV11-3 to TRBJ1-1; D is undetermined. CDR3 size: 12 residues. The ends were cut back, 4 bases at V and 6 bases at J, with 9 bases in the middle. Germline lookup yields CDR1 SGHNT and CDR2 YENEEA.

The rearrangement uses TRBV28 and TRBJ1-4, with TRBD1 matching over 9 bases. In germline, CDR1 is MDHEN, CDR2 SYDVKM. The length of the CDR3 is 15 residues. The V gene end was trimmed by 6 bases and the J gene end by 7 bases; junction bases not matched to a gene: 9. The CDR3 reads CASSGPGTGLEKLFF. The CDR3 coding sequence is TGTGCCAGCAGCGGGCCCGGGACAGGGCTTGAAAAACTGTTTTTT.

V usage is TRBV11-3 and J usage is TRBJ2-7; D is possibly TRBD2 (5 bases). The germline CDR1 and CDR2 sequences are SGHNT and YENEEA. V dropped 6 bases and J dropped 0 bases, with 12 bases sitting between them. CDR3 length: 14 residues. The DNA of the CDR3 is TGTGCCAGCAGTCCTAGCAGCGGCTCCTACGAGCAGTACTTC. Residues: CASSPSSGSYEQYF.

This sequence joins TRBV7-9 and TRBJ2-1; maybe TRBD1 (6 bases). CDR1 SEHNR and CDR2 FQNEAQ come from the germline V gene (reference sequence). The germline V and J ends were trimmed by 2 bases and 6 bases, with 8 bases remaining between them. The CDR3 length is 13 residues. The CDR3 region is CASSLSGANEQFF. The CDR3 nucleotides are TGTGCCAGCAGCTTATCAGGGGCCAATGAGCAGTTCTTC.

The rearrangement joins TRBV5-1 to TRBJ1-5; no reliable D call. The germline gives CDR1 SGHRS, CDR2 YFSETQ. V lost 3 bases, J lost 0 bases, and 10 bases lay in between. The CDR3 consists of 15 residues. CDR3 sequence: CASSSTGSSNQPQHF. The CDR3 DNA follows: TGCGCCAGCAGCTCGACCGGCAGTAGCAATCAGCCCCAGCATTTT.

This chain joins TRBV6-1 and TRBJ2-7, with TRBD2 matching over 14 bases. J was trimmed by 6 bases and V by 11 bases; bases with no gene match: 15. Looked up from germline, CDR1 is MNHNS and CDR2 is SASEGT. This CDR3 spans 16 amino acids. The CDR3: CAGARGLAGDAAEQYF. CDR3 in DNA: TGTGCCGGGGCTAGGGGACTAGCGGGAGACGCGGCCGAGCAGTACTTC.

The chain links TRBV12-3 or TRBV12-4 to TRBJ2-1; 10 nucleotides match TRBD1. This CDR3 has 14 residues. V lost 5 bases, J lost 4 bases, and 2 bases stayed unmatched. The CDR3 DNA follows: TGTGCCAGCAGTGGGACAGGGGCGTACAATGAGCAGTTCTTC. This codes for CASSGTGAYNEQFF.

The V and J genes are TRBV24-1 and TRBJ2-3; weak D call: TRBD2 (5 bases). Germline loops: CDR1 KGHDR, CDR2 SFDVKD. The CDR3 is made up of 13 amino acids. The V end was cut by 11 bases, the J end by 2 bases, with 13 bases between. The CDR3 sequence is CAKRAPPTDTQYF. Written as DNA, the CDR3 is TGTGCCAAGAGGGCCCCCCCCACAGATACGCAGTATTTT.

The chain joins TRBV14 to TRBJ2-5, with D possibly being TRBD2 (5 bases). From germline, CDR1 is SGHDN and CDR2 FVKESK. Trimming took off 1 base at V and 5 bases at J, with 5 bases between the two ends. This CDR3 has 12 residues. Here the CDR3 reads CASSQGRETQYF. Here the CDR3 DNA reads TGTGCCAGCAGCCAAGGGAGGGAGACCCAGTACTTC.

This sequence joins TRBV6-1 and TRBJ1-4; D ambiguous. V was cut by 6 bases and J by 8 bases, with 10 bases left in between. The CDR3 sequence is 12 residues long. The germline V gene encodes CDR1 MNHNS and CDR2 SASEGT. As DNA, the CDR3 is TGTGCCAGCAGGAGACCGGGGGAAAAACTGTTTTTT. It specifies CASRRPGEKLFF.